This TCR beta chain was recovered during a study of tumor-infiltrating lymphocytes in localized non-small cell lung cancer. About the research overall: From each patient, both tumor and uninvolved lung, non-adjacent to tumor, were sampled. Study-level results: IM1 and IM2 tumors showed no difference in T-cell fraction. Tumors had more T cell infiltration than uninvolved lung, per TCRbeta sequencing and CD3 counts. Technical variation could not be separated from intratumor heterogeneity here.

Only one count was recorded for this clone. What it recognizes is unknown. V shed 4 bases and J shed 7 bases, with 13 bases lying between them. The length of the CDR3 is 12 residues. Looked up from germline, CDR1 is GTSNPN and CDR2 is SVGIG (reference sequence). Some clones are missing from TCRdb's copy, which holds only in-frame ones; the method was immunoSEQ multiplex PCR. Among some 8,100 clones listed, 55% to 80% were seen once. Sequenced sample: uninvolved lung tissue not adjacent to the tumor. The chain joins TRBV30 to TRBJ1-1; D uncertain. This sequence originates from a human donor with non-small cell lung cancer. This chain's CDR3 is CAWMPGSREAFF. Here the CDR3 DNA reads TGTGCCTGGATGCCCGGCTCCCGTGAAGCTTTCTTT.